This T cell receptor beta chain stems from a study of cytomegalovirus exposure and HLA in healthy donors. The primer mix had 60 Vbeta and 13 Jbeta primers. Profiled with immunoSEQ multiplex PCR; TCRdb holds only in-frame clones, not every one. The data show about 150,000 clones, with around 79% seen just once and 6.5% held by the top ten. V trimming: 0 bases; J trimming: 5 bases; junction bases outside the gene matches: 2. This CDR3 is built from 14 residues. Germline-derived CDR1 and CDR2 are SGHRS and YFSETQ. Sequencing was performed on PBMCs. This TCR was recovered from a middle-aged man in good health and CMV-seropositive. The chain couples TRBV5-1 to TRBJ2-5; 9 bases fit TRBD2. CDR3 nucleotide sequence: TGCGCCAGCAGCTTGGTAGCGGGAGATGAGACCCAGTACTTC. This sequence encodes CASSLVAGDETQYF.